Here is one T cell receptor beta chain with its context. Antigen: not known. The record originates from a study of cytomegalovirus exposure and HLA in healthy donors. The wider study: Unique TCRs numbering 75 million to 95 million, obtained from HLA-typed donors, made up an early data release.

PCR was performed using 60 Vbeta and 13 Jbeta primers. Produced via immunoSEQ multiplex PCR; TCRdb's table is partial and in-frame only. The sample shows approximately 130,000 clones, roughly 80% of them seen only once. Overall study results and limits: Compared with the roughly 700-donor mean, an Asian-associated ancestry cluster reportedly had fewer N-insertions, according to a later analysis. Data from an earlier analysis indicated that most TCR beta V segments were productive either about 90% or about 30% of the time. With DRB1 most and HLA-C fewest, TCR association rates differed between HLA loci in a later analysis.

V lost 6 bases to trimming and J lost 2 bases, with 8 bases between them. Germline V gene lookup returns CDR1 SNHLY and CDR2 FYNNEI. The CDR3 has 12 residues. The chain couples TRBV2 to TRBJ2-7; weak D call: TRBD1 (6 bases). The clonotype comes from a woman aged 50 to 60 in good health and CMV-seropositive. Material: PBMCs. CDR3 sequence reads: CASSGQTYEQYF. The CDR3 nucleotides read TGTGCCAGCAGCGGACAGACCTACGAGCAGTACTTC. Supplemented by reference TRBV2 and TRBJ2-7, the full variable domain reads EPEVTQTPSHQVTQMGQEVILRCVPISNHLYFYWYRQILGQKVEFLVSFYNNEISEKSEIFDDQFSVERPDGSNFTLKIRSTKLEDSAMYFCASSGQTYEQYFGPGTRLTVT.